These T cell receptor beta chains were read from a single sample in a study of shared T cell receptors in the human thymus. Assay: immunoSEQ multiplex PCR; the TCRdb copy retains only in-frame clones and omits some. The sample carries about 380,000 clones, just under 95% recorded once. Sequenced input: thymocytes. The receptors were gathered from a human donor. The CDR3 runs from the conserved cysteine through the conserved F or W. Fields, in order: CDR3 length, V gene, clone size, J gene, D gene, CDR3 protein, CDR3 DNA. D genes are given only for firm matches. Not all rows give a size; the values are once, few, many and, for expanded clones, a class.

CDR3 length: 19; V gene: TRBV2; clone size: .; J gene: TRBJ2-6; D gene: .; CDR3 protein: CASSRVVYDLLVGANVLTF; CDR3 DNA: TGTGCCAGCAGTAGAGTGGTCTACGATCTCCTGGTGGGGGCCAACGTCCTGACTTTC
CDR3 length: 13; V gene: TRBV6-5; clone size: .; J gene: TRBJ2-7; D gene: TRBD1; CDR3 protein: CADRDRESYEQYF; CDR3 DNA: TGTGCGGATCGGGACAGGGAATCGTACGAGCAGTACTTC
CDR3 length: 14; V gene: TRBV25-1; clone size: once; J gene: TRBJ2-3; D gene: .; CDR3 protein: CASLCAASTDTQYF; CDR3 DNA: TGTGCCAGCCTTTGCGCTGCTAGCACAGATACGCAGTATTTT
CDR3 length: 15; V gene: TRBV30; clone size: .; J gene: TRBJ2-7; D gene: .; CDR3 protein: CAWSPPGPLSYEQYF; CDR3 DNA: TGTGCCTGGAGCCCCCCCGGGCCCCTCTCCTACGAGCAGTACTTC
CDR3 length: 14; V gene: TRBV5-8; clone size: .; J gene: TRBJ1-5; D gene: .; CDR3 protein: CASSLEIKTQPQHF; CDR3 DNA: TGTGCCAGCAGCTTGGAAATTAAGACTCAGCCCCAGCATTTT
CDR3 length: 14; V gene: TRBV27; clone size: .; J gene: TRBJ1-2; D gene: .; CDR3 protein: CASSEGPGHYGYTF; CDR3 DNA: TGTGCCAGCAGTGAGGGCCCGGGGCACTATGGCTACACCTTC
CDR3 length: 15; V gene: TRBV5-1; clone size: .; J gene: TRBJ1-2; D gene: .; CDR3 protein: CASSLGGPANYGYTF; CDR3 DNA: TGCGCCAGCAGCTTGGGTGGGCCTGCAAACTATGGCTACACCTTC
CDR3 length: 16; V gene: TRBV4-3; clone size: .; J gene: TRBJ2-5; D gene: .; CDR3 protein: CASSQGSPGVRETQYF; CDR3 DNA: TGCGCCAGCAGCCAAGGGTCCCCCGGGGTCAGAGAGACCCAGTACTTC
CDR3 length: 13; V gene: TRBV7-7; clone size: .; J gene: TRBJ1-2; D gene: .; CDR3 protein: CASSLGGDYGYTF; CDR3 DNA: TGTGCCAGCAGCTTAGGGGGGGACTATGGCTACACCTTC
CDR3 length: 17; V gene: TRBV14; clone size: .; J gene: TRBJ2-6; D gene: TRBD2; CDR3 protein: CASSHPAGGFGANVLTF; CDR3 DNA: TGTGCCAGCAGCCACCCAGCGGGAGGGTTTGGGGCCAACGTCCTGACTTTC
CDR3 length: 13; V gene: TRBV18; clone size: .; J gene: TRBJ2-7; D gene: TRBD1; CDR3 protein: CASSHRGTYEQYF; CDR3 DNA: TGTGCCAGCTCACACAGGGGCACCTACGAGCAGTACTTC
CDR3 length: 16; V gene: TRBV2; clone size: .; J gene: TRBJ1-3; D gene: .; CDR3 protein: CASSAPGISSGNTIYF; CDR3 DNA: TGTGCCAGCAGCGCTCCAGGGATCAGCTCTGGAAACACCATATATTTT
CDR3 length: 13; V gene: TRBV29-1; clone size: .; J gene: TRBJ1-1; D gene: .; CDR3 protein: CSVEGLEYVKAFF; CDR3 DNA: TGCAGCGTTGAAGGTTTGGAATACGTAAAAGCTTTCTTT
CDR3 length: 19; V gene: TRBV4-3; clone size: .; J gene: TRBJ2-7; D gene: TRBD2; CDR3 protein: CASSLTPGLAGACPYEQYF; CDR3 DNA: TGCGCCAGCAGCCTCACCCCGGGACTAGCGGGAGCATGCCCCTACGAGCAGTACTTC
CDR3 length: 12; V gene: TRBV13; clone size: .; J gene: TRBJ2-3; D gene: .; CDR3 protein: CASSPLGDTQYF; CDR3 DNA: TGTGCCAGCAGCCCCCTAGGAGATACGCAGTATTTT
CDR3 length: 16; V gene: TRBV5-1; clone size: .; J gene: TRBJ2-7; D gene: TRBD1; CDR3 protein: CASSLDAGQGTGEQYF; CDR3 DNA: TGCGCCAGCAGCCTAGACGCCGGACAGGGCACGGGGGAGCAGTACTTC
CDR3 length: 14; V gene: TRBV30; clone size: few; J gene: TRBJ1-1; D gene: .; CDR3 protein: CAWSVLVAYTEAFF; CDR3 DNA: TGTGCCTGGAGTGTATTAGTCGCCTACACTGAAGCTTTCTTT
CDR3 length: 15; V gene: TRBV15; clone size: .; J gene: TRBJ1-4; D gene: TRBD1; CDR3 protein: CATSSQQGAKEKLFF; CDR3 DNA: TGTGCCACCAGCAGTCAACAGGGGGCAAAGGAAAAACTGTTTTTT
CDR3 length: 15; V gene: TRBV7-9; clone size: .; J gene: TRBJ1-1; D gene: .; CDR3 protein: CASSLGAGLNTEAFF; CDR3 DNA: TGTGCCAGCAGCTTAGGAGCGGGGTTGAACACTGAAGCTTTCTTT
CDR3 length: 16; V gene: TRBV2; clone size: .; J gene: TRBJ2-2; D gene: .; CDR3 protein: CASSDYVGVVTGELFF; CDR3 DNA: TGTGCCAGCAGTGATTACGTTGGGGTTGTTACCGGGGAGCTGTTTTTT
CDR3 length: 20; V gene: TRBV4-2; clone size: .; J gene: TRBJ2-5; D gene: TRBD2; CDR3 protein: CASSQEEVVAGGPIGETQYF; CDR3 DNA: TGTGCCAGCAGCCAAGAAGAGGTAGTAGCGGGAGGGCCGATTGGAGAGACCCAGTACTTC
CDR3 length: 15; V gene: TRBV6-5; clone size: few; J gene: TRBJ1-2; D gene: TRBD1; CDR3 protein: CASSPRAGQGEDYTF; CDR3 DNA: TGTGCCAGCAGTCCTAGGGCGGGACAGGGCGAAGACTACACCTTC
CDR3 length: 15; V gene: TRBV6-4; clone size: .; J gene: TRBJ2-7; D gene: TRBD2; CDR3 protein: CASSPGRGGHHEQYF; CDR3 DNA: TGTGCCAGCTCCCCGGGAAGGGGAGGGCACCACGAGCAGTACTTC
CDR3 length: 16; V gene: TRBV19; clone size: .; J gene: TRBJ1-1; D gene: TRBD1; CDR3 protein: CASSIGPGQGPTEAFF; CDR3 DNA: TGTGCCAGTAGTATAGGACCGGGACAGGGCCCCACTGAAGCTTTCTTT
CDR3 length: 17; V gene: TRBV7-9; clone size: .; J gene: TRBJ2-3; D gene: TRBD1; CDR3 protein: CASSFLRDRGLTDTQYF; CDR3 DNA: TGTGCCAGCAGCTTTCTCCGGGACAGGGGTCTTACAGATACGCAGTATTTT
CDR3 length: 13; V gene: TRBV10-3; clone size: .; J gene: TRBJ2-7; D gene: .; CDR3 protein: CAITPGLTYEQYF; CDR3 DNA: TGTGCCATCACCCCGGGACTTACCTACGAGCAGTACTTC
CDR3 length: 11; V gene: TRBV27; clone size: .; J gene: TRBJ2-2; D gene: .; CDR3 protein: CASNWRGELFF; CDR3 DNA: TGTGCCAGCAATTGGAGGGGGGAGCTGTTTTTT
CDR3 length: 15; V gene: TRBV7-9; clone size: .; J gene: TRBJ1-4; D gene: .; CDR3 protein: CASSSREGRSEKLFF; CDR3 DNA: TGTGCCAGCAGCTCCCGGGAGGGGCGGAGTGAAAAACTGTTTTTT
CDR3 length: 16; V gene: TRBV5-8; clone size: .; J gene: TRBJ1-2; D gene: .; CDR3 protein: CASSLLYPPVNYGYTF; CDR3 DNA: TGTGCCAGCAGCTTACTCTACCCGCCCGTTAACTATGGCTACACCTTC
CDR3 length: 17; V gene: TRBV15; clone size: .; J gene: TRBJ1-3; D gene: .; CDR3 protein: CATSRGRGGSAGNTIYF; CDR3 DNA: TGTGCCACCAGCAGAGGCCGTGGGGGCTCGGCCGGAAACACCATATATTTT
CDR3 length: 15; V gene: TRBV7-9; clone size: .; J gene: TRBJ2-1; D gene: TRBD2; CDR3 protein: CASSPPLAGGSEQFF; CDR3 DNA: TGTGCCAGCAGCCCACCCCTAGCGGGAGGATCTGAGCAGTTCTTC
CDR3 length: 17; V gene: TRBV7-4; clone size: .; J gene: TRBJ2-5; D gene: TRBD1; CDR3 protein: CASSLLGGAPYQETQYF; CDR3 DNA: TGTGCCAGCAGCTTATTAGGGGGCGCCCCGTACCAAGAGACCCAGTACTTC
CDR3 length: 14; V gene: TRBV15; clone size: .; J gene: TRBJ2-5; D gene: .; CDR3 protein: CATSTGTHQETQYF; CDR3 DNA: TGTGCCACCAGCACGGGGACACACCAAGAGACCCAGTACTTC
CDR3 length: 16; V gene: TRBV28; clone size: .; J gene: TRBJ2-7; D gene: TRBD1; CDR3 protein: CASTWDRAGSPYEQYF; CDR3 DNA: TGTGCCAGCACTTGGGACAGGGCAGGTAGCCCCTACGAGCAGTACTTC
CDR3 length: 18; V gene: TRBV30; clone size: .; J gene: TRBJ2-2; D gene: TRBD2; CDR3 protein: CAWSCPGTSGINTGELFF; CDR3 DNA: TGTGCCTGGAGCTGTCCCGGGACTAGCGGGATTAACACCGGGGAGCTGTTTTTT
CDR3 length: 14; V gene: TRBV6-5; clone size: .; J gene: TRBJ2-2; D gene: .; CDR3 protein: CASSRTRPTGELFF; CDR3 DNA: TGTGCCAGCAGCCGGACCCGCCCCACCGGGGAGCTGTTTTTT